This T cell receptor beta chain derives from a study of blood T cell repertoires in COVID-19. This CDR3 spans 14 amino acids. From germline, CDR1 is SNHLY and CDR2 FYNNEI. V dropped 6 bases and J dropped 1 base, with 12 bases sitting between them. The data were produced by immunoSEQ multiplex PCR, yet TCRdb's version contains in-frame clones alone and is incomplete. The sample contains approximately 50,000 clones, around nine tenths of which appear only once. The V gene is TRBV2, the J gene TRBJ1-1, with D perhaps TRBD1 (5 bases). Sequencing was done on a sample of peripheral blood. The origin of this receptor is a man in his fifties with active COVID-19. Here the CDR3 DNA reads TGTGCCAGCAGCCCTGACAGAACGAACACTGAAGCTTTCTTT. Residues: CASSPDRTNTEAFF.